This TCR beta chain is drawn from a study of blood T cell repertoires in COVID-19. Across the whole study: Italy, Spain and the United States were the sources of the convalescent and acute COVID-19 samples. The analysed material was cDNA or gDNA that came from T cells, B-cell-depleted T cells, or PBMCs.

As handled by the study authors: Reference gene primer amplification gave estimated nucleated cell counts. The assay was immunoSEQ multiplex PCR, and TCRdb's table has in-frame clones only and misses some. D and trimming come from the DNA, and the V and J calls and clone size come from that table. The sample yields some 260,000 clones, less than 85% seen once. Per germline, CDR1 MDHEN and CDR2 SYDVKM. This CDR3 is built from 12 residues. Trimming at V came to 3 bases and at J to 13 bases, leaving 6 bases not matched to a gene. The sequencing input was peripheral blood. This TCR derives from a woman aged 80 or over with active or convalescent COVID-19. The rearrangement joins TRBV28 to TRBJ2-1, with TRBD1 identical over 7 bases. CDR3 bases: TGTGCCAGCAGTTTGGGACAGTCTGGACAGTTCTTC. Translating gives CASSLGQSGQFF.